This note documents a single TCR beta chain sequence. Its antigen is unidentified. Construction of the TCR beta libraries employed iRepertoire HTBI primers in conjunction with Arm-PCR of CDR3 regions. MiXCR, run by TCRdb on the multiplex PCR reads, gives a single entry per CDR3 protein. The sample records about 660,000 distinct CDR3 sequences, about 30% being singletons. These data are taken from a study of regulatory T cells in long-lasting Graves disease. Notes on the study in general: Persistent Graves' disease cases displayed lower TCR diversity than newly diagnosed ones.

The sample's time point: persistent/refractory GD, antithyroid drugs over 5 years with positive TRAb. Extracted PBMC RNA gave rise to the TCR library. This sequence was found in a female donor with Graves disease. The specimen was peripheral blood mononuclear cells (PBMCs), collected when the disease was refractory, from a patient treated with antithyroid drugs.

CDR3 coding DNA: TGTGCCAGCACTCAAAGGGGCGAGCAGTACTTC. The encoded protein is CASTQRGEQYF. The chain employs TRBV6-1 and TRBJ2-7; perhaps TRBD1 as D (5 bases). Germline V gene data show CDR1 as MNHNS and CDR2 as SASEGT. Trimming removed 7 bases at V and 6 bases at J, with 10 bases between. The CDR3 consists of 11 residues.